This TCR beta chain derives from a study of blood T cells in healthy people across ages (dated by TCRdb to the mid-2010s). Regarding the complete study: Template switching captured roughly one uniquely barcoded TCR beta cDNA molecule per two T cells in model experiments. The donors were divided into four age groups: young (average around 17 years), middle-aged (approximately 41), aged (roughly 66) and long-lived (roughly 88). To avoid experimental bias, donors of different ages were distributed randomly across sequencing lanes. To track age-related changes in TCR beta repertoire diversity, the study relied on deep sequencing normalized with unique cDNA molecular identifiers. Two additional independent replicas of 1 million unique cDNA reads from the same blood draw were analyzed for two donors (one aged 18 to 30 and one aged 80 or older). Findings and caveats that apply to the study as a whole: Observed TCR beta diversity per million T cells fell roughly linearly with age, and a significant reduction was already apparent by age about 36. The CMV infection status of donors was not known, potentially confounding age-related changes in expanded clonotypes. Compared with the aged group, the long-lived group had more naive CD4+ T cells, fewer expanded clones and increased TCR diversity, suggesting age selection. The percentage of naive T cells measured by flow cytometry correlated strongly with observed TCR beta diversity. Estimates of total diversity based on one million sequenced T cells were regarded as lower bounds and as underestimates. Since profiling was done on bulk unsorted PBMCs, naive and antigen-experienced compartments could not be conclusively compared.

Receptor libraries were prepared by 5' RACE. Sequenced using an Illumina HiSeq 2500. The second PCR ran for roughly 7 to 12 cycles and used a J-beta primer mix along with a sample-barcoded 5' primer. A template-switch 5' adaptor carrying 12 random nucleotides introduced a unique molecular identifier onto each TCR beta cDNA molecule. At least 2.5 million CDR3-containing paired-end reads were obtained from each sample. The Mint cDNA synthesis kit, primed by a TRBC-specific oligonucleotide, was used to synthesize first-strand cDNA from all RNA. Following uracil-DNA glycosylase treatment, a first 18-cycle PCR with universal primers M1SS and BC2_uni_R was performed on all cDNA. Regarding the original processing steps: For normalization, 1 million high-quality reads, each with a distinct molecular identifier, were randomly selected from each sample. Instead of being binned into consensus sequences, reads with shared molecular identifiers were discarded. MiTCR, run with a Q25 quality threshold and the strictest error-elimination algorithm, handled CDR3 identification, clonotype clustering and error correction. Lower-bound total TCR beta diversity was estimated with a nonparametric unseen species model using Euler transformation. The public reads were reanalyzed by TCRdb: fastp trimming at Q25, MiXCR alignment, in-frame beta chains only. Merged by CDR3 protein, the rows form single entries marked with the most common genes and DNA. The V and J calls shown here were made by TCRdb, not taken from the authors' results. This sample is represented by 700,000 to 850,000 distinct CDR3 sequences; less than 70% of them were singletons. Approximately 41% of the sample rests with the top ten.

The germline V gene encodes CDR1 SGHTA and CDR2 FQGNSA. The CDR3 covers 12 residues, taking in both the cysteine and the phenylalanine. Only CDR3 DNA is held: 36 bases, read in frame from base 1. Relative to germline, V is 3 bases shorter and J is 5 bases shorter, with 7 bases between their ends. This clonotype was observed a few times. What this receptor recognizes is not known. No clone much larger than this one lies a single base away; base qualities are absent. Donors were roughly 40 systemically healthy Caucasian individuals from Russia aged roughly 6 to 90 years. Each donor gave 8 to 10 milliliters of peripheral blood, drawn into EDTA-treated Vacutainer tubes. PBMCs were isolated by Ficoll-Paque density-gradient centrifugation, with at least 6 million obtained per sample. Trizol reagent was used to extract total RNA from PBMCs, with at least 6 micrograms per sample. Naive CD45RAhigh/CD27high T cell percentages were measured by flow cytometry on a PBMC aliquot from every donor.

Specimen: blood. This TCR was recovered from a man at least 80 years old in good health. The rearrangement joined TRBV7-2 to TRBJ2-5, with no reliable assignment of the D segment. The CDR3 is CASSFGWETQYF. In nucleotides, the sequence is TGTGCCAGCAGCTTCGGGTGGGAGACCCAGTACTTC.